The 13 T cell receptor beta chains listed next were all sequenced from one sample in a study of blood T cell repertoires in COVID-19. The method was immunoSEQ multiplex PCR; TCRdb's version includes in-frame clones alone and lacks a portion of them. This sample has about 190,000 clones, with about 91% found just once. Specimen: peripheral blood. All receptors come from a woman aged 25 to 39 with acute or convalescent COVID-19.

The chain couples TRBV6-5 to TRBJ1-2; D is unresolved. The CDR3 runs 12 residues. The germline gives CDR1 MNHEY, CDR2 SVGAGI. Trimming cost V 7 bases and J 8 bases, with 14 bases left between them. The DNA of the CDR3 is TGTGCCAGCAACAACGGGATGGGGGGCTACACCTTC. This codes for CASNNGMGGYTF.

The chain combines TRBV5-1 with TRBJ2-3; 10 nucleotides agree with TRBD1. From germline, CDR1 is SGHRS and CDR2 YFSETQ. The trim removed 7 bases at V and 2 bases at J, leaving 10 bases unmatched. This CDR3 comprises 16 residues. The CDR3 loop is CASSKLGQGVTDTQYF. CDR3 bases: TGCGCCAGCTCCAAGTTAGGACAGGGGGTCACAGATACGCAGTATTTT.

The chain links TRBV6-5 to TRBJ1-2; no clear D. The CDR3 loop spans 13 amino acids. Deletions cut 3 bases from V and 2 bases from J, with 7 bases between. CDR1 and CDR2 from the germline V gene are MNHEY and SVGAGI. The chain's CDR3 is CASSYGENYGYTF. Here the CDR3 DNA reads TGTGCCAGCAGTTATGGAGAGAACTATGGCTACACCTTC.

The chain uses TRBV9 and TRBJ2-2; 7 nucleotides line up with TRBD2. Germline-derived CDR1 and CDR2 are SGDLS and YYNGEE. The CDR3 runs to 13 residues. V was clipped by 7 bases and J by 9 bases; unmatched bases: 9. In DNA form, the CDR3 reads TGTGCCAGCGCCGCTACTAGCGATAGGGAGCTGTTTTTT. This gives the protein CASAATSDRELFF.

The chain employs TRBV27 and TRBJ2-1; D unclear. The CDR3 is made up of 12 amino acids. Per germline, CDR1 MNHEY and CDR2 SMNVEV (reference sequence). The germline V and J ends were trimmed by 5 bases and 10 bases, with 12 bases remaining between them. The CDR3 region is CASSPTYNEQFF. The CDR3 DNA sequence: TGTGCCAGCAGTCCCACCTATAACGAGCAGTTCTTC.

V is TRBV7-9 and J is TRBJ2-2; D not certain. Germline V gene lookup returns CDR1 SEHNR and CDR2 FQNEAQ (reference sequence). V lost 3 bases and J 2 bases, leaving 10 bases between the germline ends. The CDR3 consists of 15 residues. DNA of the CDR3: TGTGCCAGCAGCTTTAGCAAAGCAAACACCGGGGAGCTGTTTTTT. Its translation is CASSFSKANTGELFF.

CDR3 region: CASIPCGLYNEQFF. The CDR3 bases are TGTGCCAGCATCCCGTGTGGGCTTTACAATGAGCAGTTCTTC. V and J are TRBV27 and TRBJ2-1; unclear D gene. V was pared by 7 bases and J by 4 bases, with 14 bases between. The CDR3 runs to 14 residues. CDR1 and CDR2 from the germline V gene are MNHEY and SMNVEV (reference sequence).

CDR3 nucleotides: TGTGCCAGCAGCCAAGGAGGCACTAGCGCTGATACGCAGTATTTT. Its translation is CASSQGGTSADTQYF. The V gene is TRBV3-1 (or the pseudogene TRBV3-2), the J gene TRBJ2-3; 7 nucleotides match TRBD2. The germline V gene has CDR1 LGHDT and CDR2 YNNKEL (reference sequence). Trimming took 1 base from V and 6 from J; bases not matched to a gene: 7. This CDR3 comprises 15 residues.

The chain has TRBV5-1 and TRBJ2-7, with 11 bases that match TRBD2. The junction had 1 base not matched to a gene; V was cut back by 2 bases and J by 0 bases. Germline V gives CDR1 SGHRS, CDR2 YFSETQ. The CDR3 is 15 residues long. CDR3 nucleotides: TGCGCCAGCAGCTTTACTAGCGGGGGCTCCTACGAGCAGTACTTC. This encodes CASSFTSGGSYEQYF.

The V call is TRBV5-1, the J call TRBJ1-5; maybe TRBD1 (5 bases). The CDR3 spans 14 residues. Between the trimmed V and J ends, which lost 0 bases and 7 bases, there was a span of 11 bases. Per the germline V gene, CDR1 is SGHRS and CDR2 is YFSETQ. The CDR3 DNA reads TGCGCCAGCAGCTTGGATGGGGCGAGGCAGCCCCAGCATTTT. Translated, it gives CASSLDGARQPQHF.

V and J are TRBV29-1 and TRBJ2-7; weak D call: TRBD2 (6 bases). Per germline, CDR1 SQVTM and CDR2 ANQGSEA. The CDR3 runs 13 residues. V gave up 7 bases and J gave up 4 bases, with 17 bases separating them. This CDR3 is CSEPDSRGYEQYF. In DNA, the CDR3 is TGCAGCGAGCCTGACAGCCGGGGGTACGAGCAGTACTTC.

As regards this clone: Other DNA variants within this sample encode the same CDR3. J is TRBJ2-2 and V is TRBV6-5; 8 bases match TRBD1. CDR1 MNHEY and CDR2 SVGAGI come from the germline V gene. V trimming: 0 bases; J trimming: 3 bases; junction bases outside the gene matches: 3. The length of the CDR3 is 16 residues. The CDR3 loop reads CASSYSPQGDTGELFF. For the CDR3, the DNA is TGTGCCAGCAGTTACTCGCCACAGGGGGACACCGGGGAGCTGTTTTTT.

V usage is TRBV11-3 and J usage is TRBJ2-1; D may be TRBD2 (5 bases). This CDR3 is 13 amino acids long. CDR1 and CDR2 from the germline V gene are SGHNT and YENEEA. V gave up 5 bases and J gave up 10 bases, with 15 bases separating them. Written as DNA, the CDR3 is TGTGCCAGCAGCCCAGGACTCGTCGGGGAGCAGTTCTTC. This gives the protein CASSPGLVGEQFF.